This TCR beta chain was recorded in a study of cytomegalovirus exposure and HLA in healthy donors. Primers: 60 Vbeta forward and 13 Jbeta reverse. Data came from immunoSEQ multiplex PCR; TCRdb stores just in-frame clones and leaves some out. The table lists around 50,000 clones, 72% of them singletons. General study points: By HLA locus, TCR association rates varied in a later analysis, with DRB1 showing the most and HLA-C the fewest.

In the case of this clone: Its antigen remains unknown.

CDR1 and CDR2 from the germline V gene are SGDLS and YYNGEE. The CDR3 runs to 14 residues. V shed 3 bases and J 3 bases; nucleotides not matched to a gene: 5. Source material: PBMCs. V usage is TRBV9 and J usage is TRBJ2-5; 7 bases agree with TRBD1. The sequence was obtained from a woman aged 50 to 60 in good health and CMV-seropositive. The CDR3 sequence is CASSAPDREETQYF. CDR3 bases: TGTGCCAGCAGCGCGCCCGACAGGGAAGAGACCCAGTACTTC. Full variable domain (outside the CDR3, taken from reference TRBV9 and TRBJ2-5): DSGVTQTPKHLITATGQRVTLRCSPRSGDLSVYWYQQSLDQGLQFLIQYYNGEERAKGNILERFSAQQFPDLHSELNLSSLELGDSALYFCASSAPDREETQYFGPGTRLLVL.